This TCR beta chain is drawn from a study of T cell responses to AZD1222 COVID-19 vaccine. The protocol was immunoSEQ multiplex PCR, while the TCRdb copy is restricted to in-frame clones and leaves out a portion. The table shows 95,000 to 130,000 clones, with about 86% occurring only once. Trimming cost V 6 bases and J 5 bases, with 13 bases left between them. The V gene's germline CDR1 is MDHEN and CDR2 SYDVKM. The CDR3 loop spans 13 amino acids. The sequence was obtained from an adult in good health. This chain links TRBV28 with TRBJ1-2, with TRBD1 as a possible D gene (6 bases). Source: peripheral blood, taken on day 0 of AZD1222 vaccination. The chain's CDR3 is CASRYGQPYGYTF. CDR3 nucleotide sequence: TGTGCCAGCAGATACGGACAGCCTTATGGCTACACCTTC.